Below, one T cell receptor beta chain is given with its context. Antigen specificity is unknown. With a J-beta primer mix and a sample-barcoded 5' primer, a second PCR ran 7 to 11 cycles. Every cDNA was tagged by a template-switch adaptor with 12 random nucleotides. From the 5' RACE reads, TCRdb called clonotypes with MiXCR, one entry per CDR3 protein. The repertoire holds around 1,000,000 distinct CDR3 sequences, with roughly two fifths as singletons. The data were taken from a study of blood T cells in healthy people across ages. General study results and limits: Measured against age, TCR beta diversity per million T cells decreased in a roughly linear manner.

CDR3 length equals 18 residues. The germline CDR1 and CDR2 sequences are SNHLY and FYNNEI. The ends were cut back, 7 bases at V and 2 bases at J, with 23 bases in the middle. The chain couples TRBV2 to TRBJ2-2; the D is unclear. The TCR was taken from a man younger than 35 in good health. Sequenced: blood. This chain's CDR3 is CASTLETPETFNTGELFF. CDR3 sequence (DNA): TGTGCCAGCACTCTAGAGACGCCCGAAACATTCAACACCGGGGAGCTGTTTTTT. The whole variable domain, filled in from reference TRBV2 and TRBJ2-2, reads EPEVTQTPSHQVTQMGQEVILRCVPISNHLYFYWYRQILGQKVEFLVSFYNNEISEKSEIFDDQFSVERPDGSNFTLKIRSTKLEDSAMYFCASTLETPETFNTGELFFGEGSRLTVL.